This TCR beta chain emerged from a study of CD8 T cells in Susac syndrome. A quantity of about 0.5 to 1 ug RNA underwent reverse transcription using random hexamers. Amplification of TCR beta CDR3 was carried out by immunoSEQ multiplex PCR, which covered 54 Vbeta and 13 Jbeta segments. TCRdb itself ran the immunoSEQ multiplex PCR reads through MiXCR, one entry per CDR3 protein. In the table there are 250,000 or so distinct CDR3 sequences, about 94% of which are singletons. Sequencing targeted TCR beta in T cells from blood (CD8+ and CD4+). The multiple sclerosis controls comprised treatment-naive patients whose relapsing-remitting disease was stable or active. Negative magnetic isolation gave CD8+ and CD4+ cells; FACS enriched CD8+ TEMRA. This clonotype originated in a human donor with multiple sclerosis. The sequencing input was CD4+ T cells from PBMCs.

CDR3 nucleotides: TGTGCCAGCAGTACCAGCCAGTCGAATTCACCCCTCCACTTT. Amino acid sequence: CASSTSQSNSPLHF. The genes are TRBV6-1 and TRBJ1-6; the D is unclear. Germline V CDR1 and CDR2: MNHNS, SASEGT. With 5 bases removed from V and 7 bases from J, the gap between germline ends came to 12 bases. The CDR3 contains 14 residues.